This T cell receptor (beta chain) appears in the sequencing data of a study of T cell responses to AZD1222 COVID-19 vaccine. Study-wide points: Possibly, clonal diversity was underestimated; donors were largely white British and included more females.

As concerns this clone: Its antigen is not identified.

This CDR3 is built from 14 residues. The germline CDR1 and CDR2 sequences are SGHRS and YFSETQ. V was shortened by 7 bases and J by 0 bases, with 13 bases between the two germline ends. The protocol was immunoSEQ multiplex PCR, while the TCRdb copy is restricted to in-frame clones and leaves out a portion. The sample records around 140,000 clones, 93% being singletons. The sample here was peripheral blood, taken on day 0 of MenACWY control vaccination. The receptor's source is an adult in good health. The chain couples TRBV5-1 to TRBJ1-2; no clear D. The CDR3 DNA reads TGCGCCAGCCGGTGGAGGGCCACTAACTATGGCTACACCTTC. It is translated as CASRWRATNYGYTF.